This paragraph reports one T cell receptor beta chain. Antigen unknown. Template switching introduced a universal primer site, and the cDNA bore unique molecular identifiers. TCRdb passed the 5' RACE reads through MiXCR, listing each CDR3 protein once. The sample shows 1.5 million to 2 million distinct CDR3 sequences, around 33% of them seen only once. V was pared by 7 bases and J by 0 bases, with 13 bases between. There are 15 residues in the CDR3. This specimen comes from a study of identical twins. Broader study findings: Beta out-of-frame twin sharing showed a weaker excess.

The rearrangement joins TRBV12-3 or TRBV12-4 to TRBJ2-1, with D unclear. The receptor comes from a newborn girl in good health. Sequencing was carried out using cord blood. The chain's CDR3 is CASTYNRHSYNEQFF. The CDR3 nucleotides are TGTGCCAGCACTTACAACCGCCACTCCTACAATGAGCAGTTCTTC.